This T cell receptor beta chain was documented in a study of blood T cell repertoires in COVID-19. Whole-study context: COVID-19 samples from acute and convalescent phases originated in the United States, Italy and Spain. T cells, B-cell-depleted T cells, or PBMCs provided the cDNA or gDNA that served as material.

In the original analysis: Using reference gene primer amplification, nucleated cell counts were estimated. Libraries were prepared by immunoSEQ multiplex PCR; TCRdb keeps only in-frame clonotypes and omits some of them. From that table come the V and J calls and clone size; the DNA was used to work out D and trimming. The profile covers roughly 290,000 clones, with 70% to 90% appearing a single time and about 8% taken by the ten largest. The CDR3 is 15 residues long. The V gene's germline CDR1 is MNHEY and CDR2 SVGAGI. V was cut by 2 bases and J by 8 bases, with 16 bases left in between. The genes are TRBV6-5 and TRBJ2-1; D is perhaps TRBD1 (8 bases). This sequence originates from a woman aged 50 to 60 who had recovered from COVID-19. Sequencing was done on a sample of peripheral blood. The CDR3 sequence is CASSYRRTGRDEQFF. DNA of the CDR3: TGTGCCAGCAGTTACCGAAGGACAGGGAGGGATGAGCAGTTCTTC.